The clone carrying this TCR beta chain was counted a few times. The germline V gene has CDR1 SGHTA and CDR2 FQGTGA. The CDR3 totals 15 residues. Trimming took off 0 bases at V and 4 bases at J, with 12 bases between the two ends. The data stem from a study of blood T cell repertoires in COVID-19. Method: immunoSEQ multiplex PCR; TCRdb's copy keeps in-frame clones and lacks some. Of about 250,000 clones listed, about nine tenths are singletons. V usage is TRBV7-3 and J usage is TRBJ1-2; TRBD1 might be the D (5 bases). Specimen: PBMCs or T cells enriched from blood (not recorded which). The clonotype was recovered from a woman between 18 and 30 years old who had recovered from COVID-19. CDR3 residues: CASSLTGATGYGYTF. Written as DNA, the CDR3 is TGTGCCAGCAGCTTAACAGGGGCGACCGGCTATGGCTACACCTTC.